What follows is one T cell receptor (beta chain) and its context. Its target is unknown. From the RT-PCR reads, TCRdb called clonotypes with MiXCR, one entry per CDR3 protein. The top ten hold approximately 3% of the sample, which has about 500,000 distinct CDR3 sequences, 16% seen once. CDR1 is DFQATT, CDR2 SNEGSKA, per germline (reference sequence). This CDR3 has 14 residues. Trimming left V 1 base short and J 0 bases short, with 7 bases between. This sample was taken from a study of response to subunit inactivated influenza vaccine. General observations from the study: The study's authors posited that every seasonal influenza vaccination enlists few new T cells.

This receptor was taken from a man between 50 and 69 years old who received an inactivated influenza vaccine. This sequence joins TRBV20-1 and TRBJ2-1; maybe TRBD2 (6 bases). The sequences come from CD4+ T cells sorted from PBMCs, collected around 2 years after vaccination. The CDR3 loop reads CSARVGGSYNEQFF. DNA of the CDR3: TGCAGTGCTAGAGTCGGGGGCTCCTACAATGAGCAGTTCTTC.